This T cell receptor beta chain was profiled in a study of T cell repertoires in cytomegalovirus infection. Study-level points and caveats: Within the response measured ex vivo, HLA-C-restricted CMV-specific TCR beta clonotypes were dominant.

This clonotype was counted ten times or more. Antigen unknown. CDR3 length: 14 amino acids. Trimming took 3 bases from V and 2 from J, leaving 8 bases between them. TCRdb fed the reads into MiXCR, producing one record per CDR3 protein. This table holds hundreds of thousands of distinct CDR3 sequences, 15% to 20% found once. The chain links TRBV12-3 or TRBV12-4 to TRBJ1-5; D remains ambiguous. This receptor was obtained from a human donor in good health (CMV status not recorded). Some clones in this sample may be carry-over from other donors' samples. Sample: PBMCs. Here the CDR3 DNA reads TGTGCCAGCAGTTTGCTTAACCGCAATCAGCCCCAGCATTTT. Its protein is CASSLLNRNQPQHF.